These 28 T cell receptor beta chains were sequenced from one sample in a study of T-cell reconstitution after alpha-beta-depleted transplantation in children. The TCRbeta library was prepared with unique molecular identifiers. TCRdb used MiXCR to reprocess the PCR reads, holding one entry per CDR3 protein. This sample yields around 600,000 distinct CDR3 sequences, of which about 21% are seen a single time; 14% belongs to the top ten. Specimen: PBMCs, mostly from graft donor cells, collected 360 days after TCRalphabeta/CD19-depleted stem cell transplant. These receptors originate from a boy under three years old who had a stem cell transplant for acute myeloid leukemia, so the T cells may come from the graft donor.

The genes are TRBV30 and TRBJ1-2; unclear D gene. Germline values: CDR1 GTSNPN, CDR2 SVGIG (reference sequence). V was clipped by 2 bases and J by 7 bases, with 8 bases between them. There are 11 residues in the CDR3. This CDR3 reads CAWSPGSGYTF. The DNA for the CDR3 is TGTGCCTGGAGTCCCGGGAGTGGCTACACCTTC.

V gene TRBV12-3 or TRBV12-4 combines with J gene TRBJ1-1; D is perhaps TRBD1 (5 bases). Trimming shortened V by 3 bases and J by 4 bases, and 12 bases separated the two germline ends. The CDR3 spans 14 residues. CDR3 region: CASSLIAGGTEAFF. The CDR3 nucleotides read TGTGCCAGCAGTTTGATAGCTGGGGGCACTGAAGCTTTCTTT.

The chain carries TRBV6-1 and TRBJ2-3; 9 nucleotides line up with TRBD1. The V gene's germline CDR1 is MNHNS and CDR2 SASEGT. V gave up 6 bases and J gave up 6 bases; unmatched junction bases: 7. The CDR3 has 14 amino acids. The CDR3 nucleotides read TGTGCCAGCAGAACGGACAGGGGTCCGGATACGCAGTATTTT. Translated: CASRTDRGPDTQYF.

This clonotype was seen more than once but under ten times. V usage is TRBV20-1 and J usage is TRBJ2-2; D call uncertain. V lost 6 bases, J lost 0 bases, and 11 bases lay in between. This CDR3 spans 14 amino acids. The germline V gene encodes CDR1 DFQATT and CDR2 SNEGSKA (reference sequence). DNA of the CDR3: TGCAGTGCCACTGACTTCCCGAACACCGGGGAGCTGTTTTTT. Its protein is CSATDFPNTGELFF.

This clonotype was counted only a few times. The CDR3 nucleotides read TGTGCCAGCAGTTGGGGAGGGGCTGACAATGAGCAGTTCTTC. The encoded protein is CASSWGGADNEQFF. The chain carries TRBV6-4 and TRBJ2-1, with 7 bases fitting TRBD2. The CDR3 runs to 14 residues. Trimming at V came to 5 bases and at J to 5 bases, leaving 6 bases not matched to a gene. CDR1 and CDR2 from the germline V gene are MRHNA and SNTAGT.

This clonotype was seen more than once but under ten times. The rearrangement links TRBV5-1 to TRBJ1-3; D is unresolved. In germline, CDR1 is SGHRS, CDR2 YFSETQ. V lost 1 base to trimming and J lost 0 bases, with 2 bases between them. The CDR3 totals 13 residues. CDR3 sequence (DNA): TGCGCCAGCAGCTTGAACTCTGGAAACACCATATATTTT. The encoded protein is CASSLNSGNTIYF.

This clonotype was detected once. The chain links TRBV5-1 to TRBJ2-5; D unclear. This CDR3 comprises 14 residues. Trimming took 3 bases from V and 2 from J, leaving 11 bases between them. CDR1 and CDR2 (germline): SGHRS, YFSETQ. CDR3 in DNA: TGCGCCAGCAGCTGGACCCCTCTGCAAGAGACCCAGTACTTC. This encodes CASSWTPLQETQYF.

This sequence joins TRBV20-1 and TRBJ2-3, with unresolved D. Trimming took 4 bases from V and 2 from J, leaving 16 bases between them. The CDR3 consists of 15 residues. CDR1 DFQATT and CDR2 SNEGSKA come from the germline V gene (reference sequence). The CDR3 DNA is TGCAGTGCTACTACCCCACCGGGTGACACAGATACGCAGTATTTT. Residues: CSATTPPGDTDTQYF.

This clonotype occurred many times. The chain carries TRBV5-1 and TRBJ1-1; 7 bases map to TRBD1. Germline loops: CDR1 SGHRS, CDR2 YFSETQ. V gave up 4 bases and J gave up 8 bases; unmatched junction bases: 14. This CDR3 comprises 15 residues. CDR3 in DNA: TGCGCCAGCAGCGCGGAGCAAACAGGGGTGAGCGAAGCTTTCTTT. Translating gives CASSAEQTGVSEAFF.

This chain links TRBV15 with TRBJ2-5; 7 nucleotides agree with TRBD1. Germline CDR1 LNHNV, CDR2 YYDKDF (reference sequence). The V and J ends lost 0 bases and 5 bases, in that order; junction bases with no gene match: 6. CDR3 length equals 15 residues. CDR3 coding DNA: TGTGCCACCAGCAGAGATCCGACAGGGTACGAGACCCAGTACTTC. Translating it yields CATSRDPTGYETQYF. Complete variable domain (other parts from reference TRBV15 and TRBJ2-5): DAMVIQNPRYQVTQFGKPVTLSCSQTLNHNVMYWYQQKSSQAPKLLFHYYDKDFNNEADTPDNFQSRRPNTSFCFLDIRSPGLGDTAMYLCATSRDPTGYETQYFGPGTRLLVL.

This clonotype has a handful of counts. This may stem from a read error, because a much larger clone lies one nucleotide away. This sequence joins TRBV7-2 and TRBJ2-1; D is unresolved. Germline assignment: CDR1 SGHTA and CDR2 FQGNSA. The CDR3 contains 14 residues. V gave up 6 bases and J gave up 0 bases, with 9 bases separating them. For the CDR3, the DNA is TGTGCCAGCAGGTTGCCGAGCTCCTACAATGAGCAGTTCTTC. It codes for CASRLPSSYNEQFF.

This clonotype was recorded many times. The chain links TRBV12-3 or TRBV12-4 to TRBJ2-7, with 7 bases aligning to TRBD2. V shed 2 bases, J shed 4 bases, and the junction held 5 bases outside the gene matches. The CDR3 has 14 residues. Here the CDR3 reads CASSLSGDSYEQYV. The CDR3 DNA sequence: TGTGCCAGCAGTTTAAGCGGGGACTCGTACGAGCAGTACGTC.

CDR3 residues: CSASLRGGLNTQYF. The DNA for the CDR3 is TGCAGTGCTAGTCTGCGGGGGGGCTTAAATACGCAGTATTTT. The V call is TRBV20-1, the J call TRBJ2-3; 9 bases fit TRBD2. The V segment lost 3 bases and the J segment 7 bases; nucleotides outside the gene matches: 8. Germline CDR1 is DFQATT and CDR2 is SNEGSKA (reference sequence). The CDR3 sequence is 14 residues long.

This chain joins TRBV27 and TRBJ2-7; 7 positions agree with TRBD1. V shed 3 bases and J 3 bases; nucleotides not matched to a gene: 2. The CDR3 spans 13 residues. Germline V gene data show CDR1 as MNHEY and CDR2 as SMNVEV (reference sequence). This chain's CDR3 is CASSFGTVYEQYF. As DNA, the CDR3 is TGTGCCAGCAGTTTCGGGACAGTCTACGAGCAGTACTTC.

This sequence joins TRBV11-2 and TRBJ2-1, with TRBD2 matching over 14 bases. Per germline, CDR1 SGHAT and CDR2 FQNNGV. This CDR3 contains 19 residues. V was pared by 4 bases and J by 4 bases, with 12 bases of the junction left unmatched. The DNA for the CDR3 is TGTGCCAGCAGCTCACCGGGACTAGCGGGGGTAAGGGGTTACAATGAGCAGTTCTTC. This codes for CASSSPGLAGVRGYNEQFF.

V usage is TRBV7-2 and J usage is TRBJ2-7, with D hard to call. V was shortened by 0 bases and J by 3 bases, with 9 bases between the two germline ends. The germline gives CDR1 SGHTA, CDR2 FQGNSA. The CDR3 extends over 14 amino acids. The CDR3 nucleotides are TGTGCCAGCAGCTTAGCTGGACCAGTCTACGAGCAGTACGTC. It encodes CASSLAGPVYEQYV.

This clonotype was observed at least ten times. The chain employs TRBV28 and TRBJ2-5; 7 bases line up with TRBD1. J lost 4 bases, V lost 7 bases, and 9 bases had no gene match. The CDR3 covers 14 residues. CDR1 and CDR2 (germline): MDHEN, SYDVKM. The CDR3 DNA sequence: TGTGCCAGCAACCTTTGGGACAGAAGAGAGACCCAGTACTTC. It encodes CASNLWDRRETQYF.

This clonotype has just a few counts. The V and J genes are TRBV6-5 and TRBJ2-7; 7 nucleotides line up with TRBD1. The trim removed 6 bases at V and 5 bases at J, leaving 7 bases unmatched. This CDR3 spans 13 amino acids. Germline V gene lookup returns CDR1 MNHEY and CDR2 SVGAGI. The CDR3 protein is CASRLTDRDEQYF. CDR3 nucleotides: TGTGCCAGCAGGCTAACTGACAGGGACGAGCAGTACTTC.

J is TRBJ2-3 and V is TRBV20-1; 9 bases agree with TRBD2. The CDR3 contains 15 residues. Per the germline V gene, CDR1 is DFQATT and CDR2 is SNEGSKA (reference sequence). V was clipped by 2 bases and J by 5 bases; unmatched bases: 8. CDR3 DNA sequence: TGCAGTGCTAGATCCCGGGGTAGCGGGAGAGATACGCAGTATTTT. Translation: CSARSRGSGRDTQYF.

This clonotype was found many times. The chain is built from TRBV6-2 or TRBV6-3 and TRBJ1-5; 8 bases line up with TRBD1. Germline V CDR1 and CDR2: MNHEY, SVGEGT. J gave up 5 bases and V 8 bases, and 17 bases lay outside the gene matches. The CDR3 runs to 17 residues. The CDR3 DNA reads as TGTGCCAGCCGACTCTCTTGGGCCGACAGGGGAGATCAGCCCCAGCATTTT. It yields the protein CASRLSWADRGDQPQHF.

The chain combines TRBV10-2 with TRBJ2-3; D uncertain. Germline values: CDR1 WSHSY, CDR2 SAAADI. Between the trimmed V and J ends, which lost 3 bases and 7 bases, there was a span of 5 bases. The CDR3 contains 11 residues. The CDR3 is CASSDVNTQYF. The DNA for the CDR3 is TGCGCCAGCAGTGATGTAAATACGCAGTATTTT.

This chain links TRBV5-1 with TRBJ2-5; TRBD1 is a possible D gene (5 bases). The CDR3 loop spans 14 amino acids. The V end lost 2 bases, the J end lost 4 bases, and 12 bases lay between the germline ends. The germline V gene has CDR1 SGHRS and CDR2 YFSETQ. The CDR3 coding sequence is TGCGCCAGCAGCTTCGCAGGGAAGGTAGAGACCCAGTACTTC. Protein sequence: CASSFAGKVETQYF. Supplemented by reference TRBV5-1 and TRBJ2-5, the full variable domain reads KAGVTQTPRYLIKTRGQQVTLSCSPISGHRSVSWYQQTPGQGLQFLFEYFSETQRNKGNFPGRFSGRQFSNSRSEMNVSTLELGDSALYLCASSFAGKVETQYFGPGTRLLVL.

The chain has TRBV7-2 and TRBJ2-7, with 8 bases matching TRBD2. Germline CDR1 SGHTA, CDR2 FQGNSA. The J segment lost 3 bases and the V segment lost 5 bases, leaving 3 bases of the junction unmatched. CDR3 length equals 13 residues. The CDR3 DNA sequence: TGTGCCAGCAGCGTCGGGACTAGCTACGAGCAGTACTTC. Its protein is CASSVGTSYEQYF.

A few counts support this clonotype. The rearrangement joins TRBV5-5 to TRBJ2-7; D is undetermined. Germline CDR1 reads SGHKS; CDR2 reads YYEKEE (reference sequence). The V end was cut by 4 bases, the J end by 2 bases, with 22 bases between. The CDR3 is made up of 17 amino acids. CDR3 loop: CASSDPPLGGTTYEQYF. CDR3 sequence (DNA): TGTGCCAGCAGCGACCCCCCCCTCGGTGGAACCACCTACGAGCAGTACTTC.

In DNA form, the CDR3 reads TGCAGTGCTACCCGCCGGGCCCTCGGGCTTAATGAAAAACTGTTTTTT. Encoded protein: CSATRRALGLNEKLFF. This chain uses TRBV20-1 with TRBJ1-4, with no clear D. CDR3 length: 16 amino acids. V was cut by 4 bases and J by 4 bases, with 19 bases left in between. Germline CDR1 and CDR2: DFQATT and SNEGSKA (reference sequence).

Comment on this clonotype: It may be a read error: a sequence one base away is much more abundant. V is TRBV20-1 and J is TRBJ2-7; D tentatively reads TRBD1 or TRBD2 (5 bases each). The germline V gene has CDR1 DFQATT and CDR2 SNEGSKA (reference sequence). Trimming cost V 3 bases and J 0 bases, with 12 bases left between them. CDR3 length equals 14 residues. Here the CDR3 reads CSASRDGTSYEQYF. The CDR3 nucleotides read TGCAGTGCTAGCCGGGACGGCACCTCCTACGAGCAGTACTTC.

This chain connects TRBV7-3 to TRBJ2-3, with 11 bases identical to TRBD2. CDR3 length equals 16 residues. Germline V gene lookup returns CDR1 SGHTA and CDR2 FQGTGA. Losses at the gene ends were 4 bases for V and 2 bases for J; bases not matched to a gene: 5. CDR3 residues: CASSSGTSGATDTQYF. The CDR3 DNA sequence: TGTGCCAGCAGCTCAGGGACTAGCGGAGCCACAGATACGCAGTATTTT.

The chain has TRBV7-2 and TRBJ2-2; D may be TRBD1 or TRBD2 (6 bases each). Germline V gene sequence: CDR1 SGHTA, CDR2 FQGNSA. The CDR3 length is 14 residues. Trimming pared 6 bases from V and 5 bases from J, leaving 13 bases between. CDR3 nucleotides: TGTGCCAGCAGGGGGGGCGGATGGACCGGGGAGCTGTTTTTT. Translation gives CASRGGGWTGELFF.